One sample yielded the 3 T cell receptor beta chains listed below, sequenced in a study of cytomegalovirus exposure and HLA in healthy donors. The PCR was carried out with 60 Vbeta primers and 13 Jbeta primers. Profiling relied on immunoSEQ multiplex PCR, and the TCRdb table lists in-frame clones only, not all of them. The table lists 150,000 to 180,000 clones, over 70% of them singletons. Sequencing was done on a sample of PBMCs. All receptors come from a man between 25 and 39 years old in good health and CMV-seronegative.

The V call is TRBV4-2, the J call TRBJ2-1; D gene ambiguous. V was cut by 0 bases and J by 10 bases, with 16 bases left in between. The CDR3 totals 15 residues. Germline V gives CDR1 LGHNA, CDR2 YNFKEQ. CDR3: CASSQDRRDNGEQFF. Here the CDR3 DNA reads TGTGCCAGCAGCCAAGATCGGCGAGACAATGGAGAGCAGTTCTTC.

V is TRBV5-1 and J is TRBJ2-5; 10 nucleotides agree with TRBD2. Losses at the gene ends were 3 bases for V and 5 bases for J; bases not matched to a gene: 7. CDR1 SGHRS and CDR2 YFSETQ come from the germline V gene. The CDR3 runs 15 residues. CDR3 residues: CASSSLPAGGETQYF. CDR3 DNA sequence: TGCGCCAGCAGCTCTCTTCCAGCGGGGGGGGAGACCCAGTACTTC.

The chain recombines TRBV18 with TRBJ1-1, with D tentatively TRBD1 (5 bases). Trimming took off 2 bases at V and 1 base at J, with 14 bases between the two ends. CDR1 and CDR2 (germline): KGHSH, LQKENI. The CDR3 runs to 16 residues. In DNA form, the CDR3 reads TGTGCCAGCTCACCAAAGTCCCCAACAGGGAACACTGAAGCTTTCTTT. Its translation: CASSPKSPTGNTEAFF. Together with reference TRBV18 and TRBJ1-1, the CDR3 gives the full variable domain: NAGVMQNPRHLVRRRGQEARLRCSPMKGHSHVYWYRQLPEEGLKFMVYLQKENIIDESGMPKERFSAEFPKEGPSILRIQQVVRGDSAAYFCASSPKSPTGNTEAFFGQGTRLTVV.